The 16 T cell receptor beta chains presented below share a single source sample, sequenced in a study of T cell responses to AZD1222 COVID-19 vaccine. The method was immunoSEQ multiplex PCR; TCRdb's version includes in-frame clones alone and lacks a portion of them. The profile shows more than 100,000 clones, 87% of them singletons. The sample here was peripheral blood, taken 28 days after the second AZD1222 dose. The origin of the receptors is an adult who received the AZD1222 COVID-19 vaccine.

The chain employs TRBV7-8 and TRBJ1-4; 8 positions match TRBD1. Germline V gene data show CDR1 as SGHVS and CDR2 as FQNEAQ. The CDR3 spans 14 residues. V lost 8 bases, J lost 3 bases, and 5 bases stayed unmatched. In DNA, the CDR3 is TGTGCCAGCGGCAGACAGGGGTCTAATGAAAAACTGTTTTTT. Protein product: CASGRQGSNEKLFF.

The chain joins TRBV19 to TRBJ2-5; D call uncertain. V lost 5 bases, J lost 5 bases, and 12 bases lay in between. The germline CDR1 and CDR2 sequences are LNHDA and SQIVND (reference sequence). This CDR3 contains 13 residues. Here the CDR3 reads CASSFLPWETQYF. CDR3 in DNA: TGTGCCAGTAGTTTCTTACCGTGGGAGACCCAGTACTTC.

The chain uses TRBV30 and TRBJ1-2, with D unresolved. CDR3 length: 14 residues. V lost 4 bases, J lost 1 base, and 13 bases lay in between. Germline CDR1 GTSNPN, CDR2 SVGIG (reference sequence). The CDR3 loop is CAWTRATINYGYTF. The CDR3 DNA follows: TGTGCCTGGACCCGGGCGACAATTAACTATGGCTACACCTTC.

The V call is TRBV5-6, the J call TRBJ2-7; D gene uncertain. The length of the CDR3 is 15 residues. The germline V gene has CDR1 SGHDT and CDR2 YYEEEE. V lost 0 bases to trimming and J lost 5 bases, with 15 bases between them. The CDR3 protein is CASSLALRVRDEQYF. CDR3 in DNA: TGTGCCAGCAGCTTGGCCCTGCGCGTTCGGGACGAGCAGTACTTC.

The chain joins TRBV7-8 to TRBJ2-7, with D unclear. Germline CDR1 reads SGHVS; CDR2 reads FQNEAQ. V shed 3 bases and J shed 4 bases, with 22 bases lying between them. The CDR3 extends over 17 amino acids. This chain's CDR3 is CASSLYLVPLDGYEQYF. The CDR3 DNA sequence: TGTGCCAGCAGCTTGTATTTGGTTCCCTTGGATGGGTACGAGCAGTACTTC.

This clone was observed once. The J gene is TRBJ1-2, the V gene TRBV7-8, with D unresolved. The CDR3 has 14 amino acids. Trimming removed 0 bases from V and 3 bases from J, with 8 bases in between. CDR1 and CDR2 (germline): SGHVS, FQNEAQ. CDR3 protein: CASSLAKDHYGYTF. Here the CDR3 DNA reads TGTGCCAGCAGCTTAGCGAAAGACCACTATGGCTACACCTTC. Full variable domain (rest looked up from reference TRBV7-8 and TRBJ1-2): GAGVSQSPRYKVAKRGQDVALRCDPISGHVSLFWYQQALGQGPEFLTYFQNEAQLDKSGLPSDRFFAERPEGSVSTLKIQRTQQEDSAVYLCASSLAKDHYGYTFGSGTRLTVV.

The CDR3 here is CSVGVGSETQYF. The CDR3 DNA reads TGCAGCGTTGGGGTGGGGTCGGAGACCCAGTACTTC. The chain links TRBV29-1 to TRBJ2-5; D unclear. V lost 4 bases to trimming and J lost 5 bases, with 11 bases between them. CDR1 is SQVTM and CDR2 is ANQGSEA in the germline V gene. The CDR3 runs to 12 residues.

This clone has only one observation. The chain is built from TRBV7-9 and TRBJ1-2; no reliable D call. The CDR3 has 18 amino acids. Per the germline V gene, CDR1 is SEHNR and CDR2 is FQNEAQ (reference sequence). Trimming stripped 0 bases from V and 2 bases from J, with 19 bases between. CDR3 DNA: TGTGCCAGCAGCTTAGCGTATGTGGTTCTCTCCCCGAACTATGGCTACACCTTC. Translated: CASSLAYVVLSPNYGYTF.

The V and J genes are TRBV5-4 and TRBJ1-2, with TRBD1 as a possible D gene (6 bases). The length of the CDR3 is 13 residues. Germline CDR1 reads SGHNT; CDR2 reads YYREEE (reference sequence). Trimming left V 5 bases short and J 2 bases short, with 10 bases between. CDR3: CASSRDRNYGYTF. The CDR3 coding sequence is TGTGCCAGCAGTCGAGACAGGAACTATGGCTACACCTTC. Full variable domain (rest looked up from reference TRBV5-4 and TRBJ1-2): ETGVTQSPTHLIKTRGQQVTLRCSSQSGHNTVSWYQQALGQGPQFIFQYYREEENGRGNFPPRFSGLQFPNYSSELNVNALELDDSALYLCASSRDRNYGYTFGSGTRLTVV.

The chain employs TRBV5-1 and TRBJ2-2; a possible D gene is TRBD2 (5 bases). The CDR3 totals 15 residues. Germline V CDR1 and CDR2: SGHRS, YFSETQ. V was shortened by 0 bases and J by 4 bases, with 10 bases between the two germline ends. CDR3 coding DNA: TGCGCCAGCAGCTTGGCGGGGTTTGGCACCGGGGAGCTGTTTTTT. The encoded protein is CASSLAGFGTGELFF.

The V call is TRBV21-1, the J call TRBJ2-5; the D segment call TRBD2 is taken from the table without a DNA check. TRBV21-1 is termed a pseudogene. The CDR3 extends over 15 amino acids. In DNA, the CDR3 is TGTGCCAGCAGCAAAAGAGGGGGGGACCAAGAGACCCAGTACTTC. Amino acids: CASSKRGGDQETQYF.

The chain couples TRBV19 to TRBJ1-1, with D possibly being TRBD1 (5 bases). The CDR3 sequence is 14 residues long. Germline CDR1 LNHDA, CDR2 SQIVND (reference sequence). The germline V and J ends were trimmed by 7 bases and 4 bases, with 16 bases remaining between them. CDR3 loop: CASTLGVRFTEAFF. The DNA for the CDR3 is TGTGCCAGTACCCTGGGGGTCAGATTCACTGAAGCTTTCTTT.

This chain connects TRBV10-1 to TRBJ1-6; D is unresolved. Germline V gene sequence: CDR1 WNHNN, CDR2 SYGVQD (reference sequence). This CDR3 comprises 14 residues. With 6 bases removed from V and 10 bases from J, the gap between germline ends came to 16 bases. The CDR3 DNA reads TGCGCCAGCAGCTGTTGTTCTAGTCGCTCACCCCTCCACTTT. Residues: CASSCCSSRSPLHF.

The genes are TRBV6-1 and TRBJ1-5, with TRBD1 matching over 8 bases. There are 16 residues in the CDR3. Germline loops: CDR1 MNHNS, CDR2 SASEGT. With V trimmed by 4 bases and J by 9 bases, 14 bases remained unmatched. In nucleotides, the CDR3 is TGTGCCAGCAGTGCAGGGGGCCTCGGAAATCAATGGCCCCAGCATTTT. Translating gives CASSAGGLGNQWPQHF.

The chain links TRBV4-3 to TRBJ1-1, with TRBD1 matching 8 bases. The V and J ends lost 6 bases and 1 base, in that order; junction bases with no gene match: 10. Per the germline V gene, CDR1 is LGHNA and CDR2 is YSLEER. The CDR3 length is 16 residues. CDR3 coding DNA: TGCGCCAGCAGTCCGGGACAGGAGAGAGCGAACACTGAAGCTTTCTTT. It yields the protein CASSPGQERANTEAFF.

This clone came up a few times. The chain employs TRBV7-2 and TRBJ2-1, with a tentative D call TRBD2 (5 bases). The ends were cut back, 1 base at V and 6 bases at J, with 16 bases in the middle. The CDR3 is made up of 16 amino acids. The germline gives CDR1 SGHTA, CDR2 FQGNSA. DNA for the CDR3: TGTGCCAGCAGCTTAGACCTAGCCACCCCTGGCAATGAGCAGTTCTTC. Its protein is CASSLDLATPGNEQFF.